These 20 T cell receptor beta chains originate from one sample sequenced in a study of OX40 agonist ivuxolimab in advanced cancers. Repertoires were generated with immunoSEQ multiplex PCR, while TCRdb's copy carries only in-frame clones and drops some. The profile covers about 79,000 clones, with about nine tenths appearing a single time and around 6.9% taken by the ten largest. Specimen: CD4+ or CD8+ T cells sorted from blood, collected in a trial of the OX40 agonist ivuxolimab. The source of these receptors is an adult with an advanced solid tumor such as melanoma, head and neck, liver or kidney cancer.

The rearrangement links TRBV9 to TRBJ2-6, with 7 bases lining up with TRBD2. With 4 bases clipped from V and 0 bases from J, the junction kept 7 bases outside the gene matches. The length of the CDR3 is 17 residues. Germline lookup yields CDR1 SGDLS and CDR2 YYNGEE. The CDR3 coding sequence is TGTGCCAGCAGCCCCCCCGGGGGGTTCTCTGGGGCCAACGTCCTGACTTTC. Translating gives CASSPPGGFSGANVLTF.

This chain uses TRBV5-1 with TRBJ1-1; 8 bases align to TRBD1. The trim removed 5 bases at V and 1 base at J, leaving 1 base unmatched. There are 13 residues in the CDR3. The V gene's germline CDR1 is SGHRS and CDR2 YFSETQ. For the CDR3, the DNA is TGCGCCAGCAGGGGACAGGAGAACACTGAAGCTTTCTTT. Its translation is CASRGQENTEAFF.

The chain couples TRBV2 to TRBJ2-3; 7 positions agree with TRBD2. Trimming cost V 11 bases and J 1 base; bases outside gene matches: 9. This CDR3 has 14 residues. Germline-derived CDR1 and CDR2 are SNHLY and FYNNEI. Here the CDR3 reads CAGAGTVGTDTQYF. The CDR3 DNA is TGTGCCGGAGCGGGGACGGTGGGCACAGATACGCAGTATTTT.

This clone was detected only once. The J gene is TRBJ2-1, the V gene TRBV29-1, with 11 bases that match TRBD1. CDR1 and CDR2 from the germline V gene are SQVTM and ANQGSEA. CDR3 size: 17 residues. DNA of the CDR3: TGCAGTTCGAAGGGACAGGGGGGCCGGAGCTCCTACAATGAGCAGTTCTTC. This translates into CSSKGQGGRSSYNEQFF.

The CDR3, as DNA: TGTGCCAGCAGTTTTTTTGGAGGGAACAATCAGCCCCAGCATTTT. It is translated as CASSFFGGNNQPQHF. The chain combines TRBV28 with TRBJ1-5; D is unclear. Trimming shortened V by 3 bases and J by 3 bases, and 12 bases separated the two germline ends. This CDR3 is 15 amino acids long. CDR1 MDHEN and CDR2 SYDVKM come from the germline V gene.

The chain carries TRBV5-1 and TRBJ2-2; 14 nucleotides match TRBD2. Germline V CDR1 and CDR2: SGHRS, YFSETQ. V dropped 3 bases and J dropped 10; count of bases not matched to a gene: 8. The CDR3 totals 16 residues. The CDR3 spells CASSSGLAGGYEELFF. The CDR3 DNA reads TGCGCCAGCAGCTCCGGACTAGCGGGAGGATACGAGGAGCTGTTTTTT.

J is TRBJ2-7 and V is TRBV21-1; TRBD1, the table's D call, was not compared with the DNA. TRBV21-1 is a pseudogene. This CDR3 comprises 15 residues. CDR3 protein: CASSRDSLNPYEQYF. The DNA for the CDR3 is TGTGCCAGCAGCAGAGACAGCCTCAATCCCTACGAGCAGTACTTC.

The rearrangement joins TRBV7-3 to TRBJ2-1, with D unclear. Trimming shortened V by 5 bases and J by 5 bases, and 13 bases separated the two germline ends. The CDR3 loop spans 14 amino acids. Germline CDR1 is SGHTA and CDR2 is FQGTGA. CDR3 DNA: TGTGCCAGCAGCCCCCCGGGTGGGAACAATGAGCAGTTCTTC. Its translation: CASSPPGGNNEQFF.

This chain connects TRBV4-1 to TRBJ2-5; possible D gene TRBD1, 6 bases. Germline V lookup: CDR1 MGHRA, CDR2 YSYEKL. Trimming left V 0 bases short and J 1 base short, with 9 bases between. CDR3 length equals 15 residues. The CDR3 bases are TGCGCCAGCAGCCAAGAGGAAGGGGGCCAAGAGACCCAGTACTTC. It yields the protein CASSQEEGGQETQYF.

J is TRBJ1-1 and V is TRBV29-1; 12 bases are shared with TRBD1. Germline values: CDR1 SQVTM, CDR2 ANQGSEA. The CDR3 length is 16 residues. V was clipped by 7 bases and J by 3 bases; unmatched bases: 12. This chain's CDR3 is CSARDRGHVRHTEAFF. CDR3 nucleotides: TGCAGCGCTAGGGACAGGGGGCACGTCCGGCACACTGAAGCTTTCTTT. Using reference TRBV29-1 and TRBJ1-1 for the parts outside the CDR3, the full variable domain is SAVISQKPSRDICQRGTSLTIQCQVDSQVTMMFWYRQQPGQSLTLIATANQGSEATYESGFVIDKFPISRPNLTFSTLTVSNMSPEDSSIYLCSARDRGHVRHTEAFFGQGTRLTVV.

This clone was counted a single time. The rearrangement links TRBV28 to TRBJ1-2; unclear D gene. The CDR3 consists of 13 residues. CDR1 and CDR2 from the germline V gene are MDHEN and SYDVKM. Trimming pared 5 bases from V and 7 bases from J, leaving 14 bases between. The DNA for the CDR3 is TGTGCCAGCAGTCCCACCTTTCGGGGTGGCTACACCTTC. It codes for CASSPTFRGGYTF.

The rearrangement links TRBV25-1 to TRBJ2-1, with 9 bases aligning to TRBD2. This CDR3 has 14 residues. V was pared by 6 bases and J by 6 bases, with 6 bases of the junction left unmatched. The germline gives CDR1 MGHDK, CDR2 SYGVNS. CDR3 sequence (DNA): TGTGCCAGCAGGACTAGCGGAGGGGGCAATGAGCAGTTCTTC. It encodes CASRTSGGGNEQFF.

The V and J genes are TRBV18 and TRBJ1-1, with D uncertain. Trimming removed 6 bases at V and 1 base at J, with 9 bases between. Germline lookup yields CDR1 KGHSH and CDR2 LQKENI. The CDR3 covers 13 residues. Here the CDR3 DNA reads TGTGCCAGCTCCAGGACGGAGAACACTGAAGCTTTCTTT. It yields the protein CASSRTENTEAFF.

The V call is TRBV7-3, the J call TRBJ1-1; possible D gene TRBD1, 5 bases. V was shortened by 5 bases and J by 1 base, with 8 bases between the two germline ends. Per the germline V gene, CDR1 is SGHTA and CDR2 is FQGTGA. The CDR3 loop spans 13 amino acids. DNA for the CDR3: TGTGCCAGCAGCCCGGGACGGAACACTGAAGCTTTCTTT. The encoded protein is CASSPGRNTEAFF.

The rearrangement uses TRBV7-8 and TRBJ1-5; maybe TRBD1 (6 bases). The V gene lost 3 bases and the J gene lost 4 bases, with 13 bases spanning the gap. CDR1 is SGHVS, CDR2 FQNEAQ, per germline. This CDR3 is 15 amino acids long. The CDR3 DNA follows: TGTGCCAGCAGCTTGGATCCGGGACAAAATCAGCCCCAGCATTTT. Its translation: CASSLDPGQNQPQHF.

The CDR3 nucleotides are TGTGCCTGCAAAGCGGGAGTGGGCAATGAGCAGTTCTTC. It codes for CACKAGVGNEQFF. J is TRBJ2-1 and V is TRBV6-1, with 8 bases aligning to TRBD2. This CDR3 is 13 amino acids long. Germline trimming cut 11 bases from V and 6 bases from J; bases unmatched to any gene: 9. Germline loops: CDR1 MNHNS, CDR2 SASEGT.

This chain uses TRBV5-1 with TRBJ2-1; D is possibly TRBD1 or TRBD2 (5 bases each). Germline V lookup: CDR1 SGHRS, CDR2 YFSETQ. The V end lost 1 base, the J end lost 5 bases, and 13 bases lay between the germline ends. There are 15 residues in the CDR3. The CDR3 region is CASSLMGRAHNEQFF. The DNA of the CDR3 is TGCGCCAGCAGCTTGATGGGGCGGGCCCACAATGAGCAGTTCTTC.

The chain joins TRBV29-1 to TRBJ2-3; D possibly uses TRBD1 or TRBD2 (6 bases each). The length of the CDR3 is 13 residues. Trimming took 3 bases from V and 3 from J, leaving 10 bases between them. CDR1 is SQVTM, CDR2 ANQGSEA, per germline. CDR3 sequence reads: CSVDGGLTDTQYF. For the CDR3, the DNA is TGCAGCGTTGATGGGGGGCTTACAGATACGCAGTATTTT.

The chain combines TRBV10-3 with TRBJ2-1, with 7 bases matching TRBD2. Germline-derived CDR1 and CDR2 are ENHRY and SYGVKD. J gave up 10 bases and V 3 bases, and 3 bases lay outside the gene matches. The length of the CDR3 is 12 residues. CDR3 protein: CAISDKRDEQFF. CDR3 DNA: TGTGCCATCAGTGATAAGCGGGACGAGCAGTTCTTC.

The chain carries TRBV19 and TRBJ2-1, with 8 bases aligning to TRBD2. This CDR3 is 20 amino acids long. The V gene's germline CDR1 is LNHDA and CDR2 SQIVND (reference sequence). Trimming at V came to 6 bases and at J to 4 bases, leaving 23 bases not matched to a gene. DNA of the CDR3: TGTGCCAGTAGCCGAGTTCCCCCAGTATTAGCGGGACCGGGGTACAATGAGCAGTTCTTC. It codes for CASSRVPPVLAGPGYNEQFF.